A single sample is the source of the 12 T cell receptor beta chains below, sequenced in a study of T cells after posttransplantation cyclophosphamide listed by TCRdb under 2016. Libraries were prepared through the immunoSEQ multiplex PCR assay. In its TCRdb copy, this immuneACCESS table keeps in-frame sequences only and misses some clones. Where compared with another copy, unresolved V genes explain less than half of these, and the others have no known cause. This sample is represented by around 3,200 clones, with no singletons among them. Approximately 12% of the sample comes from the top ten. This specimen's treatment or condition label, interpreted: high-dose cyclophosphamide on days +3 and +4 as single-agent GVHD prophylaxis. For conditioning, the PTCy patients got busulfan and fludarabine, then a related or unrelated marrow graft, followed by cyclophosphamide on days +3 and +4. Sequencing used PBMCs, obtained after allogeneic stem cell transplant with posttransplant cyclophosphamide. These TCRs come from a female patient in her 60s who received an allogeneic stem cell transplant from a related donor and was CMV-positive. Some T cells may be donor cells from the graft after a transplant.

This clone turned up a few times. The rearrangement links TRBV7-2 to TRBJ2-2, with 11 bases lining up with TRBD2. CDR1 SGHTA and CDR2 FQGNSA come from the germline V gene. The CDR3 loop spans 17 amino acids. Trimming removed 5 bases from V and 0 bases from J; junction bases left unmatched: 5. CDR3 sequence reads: CASSRGTSGTNTGELFF. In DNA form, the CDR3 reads TGTGCCAGCAGCCGAGGGACTAGCGGAACGAACACCGGGGAGCTGTTTTTT.

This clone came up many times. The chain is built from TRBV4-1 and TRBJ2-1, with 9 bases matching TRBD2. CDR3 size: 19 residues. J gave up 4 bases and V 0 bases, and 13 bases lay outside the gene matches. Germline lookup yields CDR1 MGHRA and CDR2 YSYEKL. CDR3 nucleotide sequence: TGCGCCAGCAGCCAAGACCCAAGTAGCGCCAGCGGGGGGTACAATGAGCAGTTCTTC. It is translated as CASSQDPSSASGGYNEQFF.

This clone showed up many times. CDR3 region: CASSRGQNYGYTF. The CDR3 bases are TGTGCCAGCAGTCGGGGACAGAACTATGGCTACACCTTC. The chain joins TRBV7-2 to TRBJ1-2, with TRBD1 matching 7 bases. There are 13 residues in the CDR3. With V trimmed by 6 bases and J by 2 bases, 3 bases remained unmatched. Germline V gene sequence: CDR1 SGHTA, CDR2 FQGNSA.

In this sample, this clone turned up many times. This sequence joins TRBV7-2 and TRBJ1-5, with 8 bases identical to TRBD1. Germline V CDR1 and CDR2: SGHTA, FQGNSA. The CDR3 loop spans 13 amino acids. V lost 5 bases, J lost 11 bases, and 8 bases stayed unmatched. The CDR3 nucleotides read TGTGCCAGCAGCCGACAGGGGTCGCAAGCCCAGCATTTT. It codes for CASSRQGSQAQHF.

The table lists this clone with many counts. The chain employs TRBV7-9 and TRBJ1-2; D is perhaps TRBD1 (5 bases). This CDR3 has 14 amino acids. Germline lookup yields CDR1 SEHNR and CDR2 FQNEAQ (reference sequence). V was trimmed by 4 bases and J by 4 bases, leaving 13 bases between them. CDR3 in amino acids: CASSSPGGVYGYTF. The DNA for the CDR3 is TGTGCCAGCAGCTCGCCCGGGGGAGTCTATGGCTACACCTTC.

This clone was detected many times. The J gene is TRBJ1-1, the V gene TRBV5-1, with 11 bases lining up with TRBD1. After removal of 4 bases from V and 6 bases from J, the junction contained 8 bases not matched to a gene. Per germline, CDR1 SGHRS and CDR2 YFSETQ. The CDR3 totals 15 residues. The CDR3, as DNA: TGCGCCAGCAGCGTGGGACAGGGGGGTTCCCCTGAAGCTTTCTTT. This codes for CASSVGQGGSPEAFF.

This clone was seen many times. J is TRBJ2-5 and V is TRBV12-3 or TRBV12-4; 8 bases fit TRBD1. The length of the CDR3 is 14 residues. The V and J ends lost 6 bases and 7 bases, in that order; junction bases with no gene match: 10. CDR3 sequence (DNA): TGTGCCAGCAGCCGAAAGGACAGGGTAGGGACCCAGTACTTC. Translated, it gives CASSRKDRVGTQYF.

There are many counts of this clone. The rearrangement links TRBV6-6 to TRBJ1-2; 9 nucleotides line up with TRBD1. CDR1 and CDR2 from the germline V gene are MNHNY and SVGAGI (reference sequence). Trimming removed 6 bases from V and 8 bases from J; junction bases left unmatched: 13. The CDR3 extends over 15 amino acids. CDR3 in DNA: TGTGCCAGCAGGTCACAACCGGGACAGGGTATCGGCTACACCTTC. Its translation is CASRSQPGQGIGYTF.

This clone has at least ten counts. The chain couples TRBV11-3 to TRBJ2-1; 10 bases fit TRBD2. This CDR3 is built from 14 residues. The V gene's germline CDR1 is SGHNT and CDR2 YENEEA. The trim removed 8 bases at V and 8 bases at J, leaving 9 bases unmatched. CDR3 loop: CASAAGAGGYEQFF. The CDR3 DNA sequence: TGTGCCAGCGCCGCTGGAGCGGGAGGGTATGAGCAGTTCTTC.

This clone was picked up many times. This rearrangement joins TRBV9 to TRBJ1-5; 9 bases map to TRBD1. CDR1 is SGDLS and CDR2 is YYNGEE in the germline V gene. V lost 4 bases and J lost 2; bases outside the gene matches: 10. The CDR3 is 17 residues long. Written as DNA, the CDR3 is TGTGCCAGCAGCCCCAATCCGGGACAGGGAGGCAATCAGCCCCAGCATTTT. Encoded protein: CASSPNPGQGGNQPQHF.

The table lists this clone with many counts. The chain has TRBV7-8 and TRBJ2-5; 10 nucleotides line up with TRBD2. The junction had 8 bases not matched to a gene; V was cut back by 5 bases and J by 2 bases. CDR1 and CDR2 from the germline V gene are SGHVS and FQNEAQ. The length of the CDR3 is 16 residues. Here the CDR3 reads CASSPISGGAQETQYF. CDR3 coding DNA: TGTGCCAGCAGCCCCATAAGCGGGGGGGCACAAGAGACCCAGTACTTC.

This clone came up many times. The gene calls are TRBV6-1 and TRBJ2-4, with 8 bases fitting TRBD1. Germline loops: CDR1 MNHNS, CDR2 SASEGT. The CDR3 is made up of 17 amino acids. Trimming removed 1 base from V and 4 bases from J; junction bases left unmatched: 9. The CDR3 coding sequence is TGTGCCAGCAGTGAAGGGCAGGGGGCTGGGAAAAAAAACATTCAGTACTTC. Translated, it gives CASSEGQGAGKKNIQYF.